Shown below are 13 T cell receptor beta chains from a single sample sequenced in a study of blood T cell repertoires in COVID-19. Assay used: immunoSEQ multiplex PCR; TCRdb lists only in-frame clones, some missing. Of 150,000 to 200,000 clones listed, roughly 87% are singletons. The sample consisted of peripheral blood. The origin of the receptors is a man aged 18 to 35 who had recovered from COVID-19.

This clone has only a few counts. The chain is built from TRBV7-9 and TRBJ1-5; no reliable D call. CDR1 and CDR2 (germline): SEHNR, FQNEAQ (reference sequence). This CDR3 has 13 amino acids. Trimming removed 3 bases at V and 6 bases at J, with 9 bases between. The CDR3 coding sequence is TGTGCCAGCAGCTTCGGGGTAAGTCAGCCCCAGCATTTT. It translates to CASSFGVSQPQHF.

The genes are TRBV28 and TRBJ2-7; D gene uncertain. Deletions cut 9 bases from V and 3 bases from J, with 9 bases between. The CDR3 loop spans 11 amino acids. Germline V gene data show CDR1 as MDHEN and CDR2 as SYDVKM. Here the CDR3 reads CASSTHYEQYF. The CDR3 nucleotides read TGTGCCAGTTCCACTCACTACGAGCAGTACTTC.

CDR3 nucleotide sequence: TGTGCCAGCAGCTCCCCAGGGGCGGCGACTGAAGCTTTCTTT. This translates into CASSSPGAATEAFF. V is TRBV9 and J is TRBJ1-1, with D perhaps matching TRBD1 (6 bases). Germline values: CDR1 SGDLS, CDR2 YYNGEE. The germline V and J ends were trimmed by 4 bases and 5 bases, with 15 bases remaining between them. The CDR3 has 14 amino acids.

The chain has TRBV28 and TRBJ1-2; TRBD1 aligns across 10 bases. CDR1 and CDR2 from the germline V gene are MDHEN and SYDVKM. V gave up 7 bases and J gave up 4 bases; unmatched junction bases: 6. The CDR3 runs 14 residues. The CDR3: CASTLGDRGYGYTF. DNA of the CDR3: TGTGCCAGCACCTTAGGGGACAGGGGCTATGGCTACACCTTC.

This chain connects TRBV25-1 to TRBJ1-2; D gene ambiguous. The germline gives CDR1 MGHDK, CDR2 SYGVNS. V lost 3 bases, J lost 1 base, and 9 bases lay in between. This CDR3 comprises 14 residues. The CDR3 loop reads CASSDSAGNYGYTF. Written as DNA, the CDR3 is TGTGCCAGCAGTGACTCCGCGGGTAACTATGGCTACACCTTC.

This clone was counted only a few times. The chain joins TRBV10-1 to TRBJ2-7, with 9 bases identical to TRBD1. Germline V CDR1 and CDR2: WNHNN, SYGVQD (reference sequence). V shed 5 bases, J shed 5 bases, and the junction held 10 bases outside the gene matches. This CDR3 has 15 amino acids. In DNA form, the CDR3 reads TGCGCCAGCAGTAAAACAGGGGGCCTGGACGACGAGCAGTACTTC. Amino acids: CASSKTGGLDDEQYF.

The chain joins TRBV6-2 or TRBV6-3 to TRBJ2-1; TRBD2 aligns across 11 bases. This CDR3 contains 18 residues. V dropped 4 bases and J dropped 9; count of bases not matched to a gene: 17. The V gene's germline CDR1 is MNHEY and CDR2 SVGEGT. The CDR3, as DNA: TGTGCCAGCAGTTCACTAGCGGGAGTACGACGCGGCAAAAGTGAGCAGTTCTTC. Its translation is CASSSLAGVRRGKSEQFF.

CDR3 protein: CASSLGATHNEKLFF. The DNA for the CDR3 is TGTGCCAGCAGCTTAGGAGCAACCCACAATGAAAAACTGTTTTTT. This chain joins TRBV11-2 and TRBJ1-4; D is undetermined. Germline CDR1 reads SGHAT; CDR2 reads FQNNGV. V lost 1 base, J lost 5 bases, and 11 bases lay in between. The CDR3 runs to 15 residues.

In its sample, this clone was seen once. The chain employs TRBV7-2 and TRBJ1-3; D is perhaps TRBD1 (6 bases). Germline CDR1 and CDR2: SGHTA and FQGNSA. V lost 6 bases and J 0 bases, leaving 12 bases between the germline ends. This CDR3 contains 15 residues. CDR3 loop: CASRLQGSSGNTIYF. DNA for the CDR3: TGTGCCAGCAGACTACAGGGTTCCTCTGGAAACACCATATATTTT. Supplemented by reference TRBV7-2 and TRBJ1-3, the full variable domain reads GAGVSQSPSNKVTEKGKDVELRCDPISGHTALYWYRQSLGQGLEFLIYFQGNSAPDKSGLPSDRFSAERTGGSVSTLTIQRTQQEDSAVYLCASRLQGSSGNTIYFGEGSWLTVV.

The V gene is TRBV5-1, the J gene TRBJ2-3; D perhaps matches TRBD2 (6 bases). Germline CDR1 and CDR2: SGHRS and YFSETQ. CDR3 length: 14 amino acids. Trimming pared 4 bases from V and 4 bases from J, leaving 13 bases between. For the CDR3, the DNA is TGCGCCAGCAGCCGTTCTAGCGAAGCAGATACGCAGTATTTT. Translated, it gives CASSRSSEADTQYF.

This clone has more than one count but fewer than ten. CDR3 nucleotide sequence: TGTGCCAGTAGGAAGCCGGGACAAGCCTACAATGAGCAGTTCTTC. This encodes CASRKPGQAYNEQFF. The rearrangement links TRBV19 to TRBJ2-1; D is possibly TRBD1 (6 bases). Trimming pared 6 bases from V and 2 bases from J, leaving 14 bases between. Germline lookup yields CDR1 LNHDA and CDR2 SQIVND (reference sequence). This CDR3 region has 15 residues. The full variable domain, completed using reference TRBV19 and TRBJ2-1, is DGGITQSPKYLFRKEGQNVTLSCEQNLNHDAMYWYRQDPGQGLRLIYYSQIVNDFQKGDIAEGYSVSREKKESFPLTVTSAQKNPTAFYLCASRKPGQAYNEQFFGPGTRLTVL.

The chain couples TRBV6-2 or TRBV6-3 to TRBJ2-4; 7 bases line up with TRBD1. This CDR3 has 18 residues. Germline V CDR1 and CDR2: MNHEY, SVGEGT. V lost 7 bases to trimming and J lost 0 bases; unmatched junction nucleotides: 15. CDR3 in amino acids: CASTPGPGQIIAKNIQYF. The CDR3, as DNA: TGTGCCAGCACCCCAGGGCCGGGACAGATAATAGCCAAAAACATTCAGTACTTC.

CDR3 DNA sequence: TGCGCCAGCAGCTTGGGGCAGGGTGCAGAGACCCAGTACTTC. Translated: CASSLGQGAETQYF. The V gene is TRBV5-1, the J gene TRBJ2-5; D possibly corresponds to TRBD1 (5 bases). V lost 0 bases and J 4 bases, leaving 10 bases between the germline ends. Germline CDR1 reads SGHRS; CDR2 reads YFSETQ. CDR3 length equals 14 residues.